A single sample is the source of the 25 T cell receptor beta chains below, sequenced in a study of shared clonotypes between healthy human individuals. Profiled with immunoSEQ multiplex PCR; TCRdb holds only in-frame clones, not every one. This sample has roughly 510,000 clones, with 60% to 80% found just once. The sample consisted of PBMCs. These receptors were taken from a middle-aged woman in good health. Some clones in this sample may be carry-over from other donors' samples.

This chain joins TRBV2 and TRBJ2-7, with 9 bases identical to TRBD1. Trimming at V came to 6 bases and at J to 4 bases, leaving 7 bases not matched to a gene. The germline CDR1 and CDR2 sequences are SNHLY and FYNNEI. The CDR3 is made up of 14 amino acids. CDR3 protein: CASRGTGWSYEQYF. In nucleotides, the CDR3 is TGTGCCAGCAGGGGGACAGGGTGGTCGTACGAGCAGTACTTC.

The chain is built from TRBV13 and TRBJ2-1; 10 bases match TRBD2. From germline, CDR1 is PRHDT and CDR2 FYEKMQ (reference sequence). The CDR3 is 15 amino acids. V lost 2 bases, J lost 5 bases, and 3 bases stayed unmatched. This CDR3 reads CASSLRLAGDNEQFF. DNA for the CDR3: TGTGCCAGCAGCTTAAGGCTAGCGGGGGACAATGAGCAGTTCTTC.

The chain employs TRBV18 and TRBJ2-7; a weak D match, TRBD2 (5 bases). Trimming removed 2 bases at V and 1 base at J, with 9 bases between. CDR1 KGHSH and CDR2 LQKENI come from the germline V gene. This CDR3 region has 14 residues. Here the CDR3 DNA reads TGTGCCAGCTCACCATTGGAGGATTCCTACGAGCAGTACTTC. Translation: CASSPLEDSYEQYF.

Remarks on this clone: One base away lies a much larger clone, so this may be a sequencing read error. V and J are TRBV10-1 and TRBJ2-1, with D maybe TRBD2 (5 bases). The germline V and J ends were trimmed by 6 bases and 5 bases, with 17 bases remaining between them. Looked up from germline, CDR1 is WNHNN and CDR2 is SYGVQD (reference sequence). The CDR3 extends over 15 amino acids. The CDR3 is CASSDYGPKHNEQFF. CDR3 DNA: TGCGCCAGCAGCGACTACGGGCCCAAACACAATGAGCAGTTCTTC.

CDR3 region: CASSLSGRTAYEQYF. The CDR3 DNA is TGTGCCAGCAGTTTAAGCGGGAGAACGGCCTACGAGCAGTACTTC. J is TRBJ2-7 and V is TRBV27; 8 positions match TRBD2. The CDR3 spans 15 residues. The V segment lost 2 bases and the J segment 2 bases; nucleotides outside the gene matches: 5. Germline loops: CDR1 MNHEY, CDR2 SMNVEV (reference sequence).

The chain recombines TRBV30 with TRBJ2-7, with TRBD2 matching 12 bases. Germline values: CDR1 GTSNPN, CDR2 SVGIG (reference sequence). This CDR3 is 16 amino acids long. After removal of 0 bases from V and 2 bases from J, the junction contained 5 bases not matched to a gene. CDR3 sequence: CAWSVRTSGKPYEQYF. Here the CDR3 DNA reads TGTGCCTGGAGTGTACGGACTAGCGGGAAACCCTACGAGCAGTACTTC.

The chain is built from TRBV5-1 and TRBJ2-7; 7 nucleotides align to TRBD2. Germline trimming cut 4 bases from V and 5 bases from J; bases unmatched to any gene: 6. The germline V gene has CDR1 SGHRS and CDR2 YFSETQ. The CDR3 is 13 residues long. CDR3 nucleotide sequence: TGCGCCAGCAGCCCCGGGGGGTCCAACGAGCAGTACTTC. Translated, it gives CASSPGGSNEQYF.

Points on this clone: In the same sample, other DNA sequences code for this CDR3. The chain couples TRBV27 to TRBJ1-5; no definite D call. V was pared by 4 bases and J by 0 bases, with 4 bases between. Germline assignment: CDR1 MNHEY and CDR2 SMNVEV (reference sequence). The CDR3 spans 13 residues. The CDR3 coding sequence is TGTGCCAGCAGTTGGGATAGCAATCAGCCCCAGCATTTT. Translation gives CASSWDSNQPQHF.

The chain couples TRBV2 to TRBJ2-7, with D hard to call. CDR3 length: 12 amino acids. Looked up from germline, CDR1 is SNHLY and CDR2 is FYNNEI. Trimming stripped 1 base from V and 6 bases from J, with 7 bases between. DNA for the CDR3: TGTGCCAGCAGTGAAGGGCATCTCGAGCAGTACTTC. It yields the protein CASSEGHLEQYF.

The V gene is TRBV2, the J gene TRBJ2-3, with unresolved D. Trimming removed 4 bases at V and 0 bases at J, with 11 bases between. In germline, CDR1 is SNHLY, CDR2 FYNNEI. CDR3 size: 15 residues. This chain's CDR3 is CASSVRSTSTDTQYF. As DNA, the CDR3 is TGTGCCAGCAGTGTCAGGAGCACTAGCACAGATACGCAGTATTTT.

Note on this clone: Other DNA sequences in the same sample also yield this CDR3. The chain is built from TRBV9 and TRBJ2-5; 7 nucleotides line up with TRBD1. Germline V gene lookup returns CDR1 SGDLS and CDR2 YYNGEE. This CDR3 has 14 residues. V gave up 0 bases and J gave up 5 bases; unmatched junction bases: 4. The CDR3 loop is CASSVEGRGETQYF. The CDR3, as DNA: TGTGCCAGCAGCGTAGAGGGCAGGGGGGAGACCCAGTACTTC.

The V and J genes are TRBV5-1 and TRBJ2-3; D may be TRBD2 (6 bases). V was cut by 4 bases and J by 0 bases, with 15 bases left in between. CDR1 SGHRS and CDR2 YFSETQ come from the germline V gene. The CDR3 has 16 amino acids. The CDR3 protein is CASSPERASSTDTQYF. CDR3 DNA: TGCGCCAGCAGCCCCGAGCGGGCCTCTAGCACAGATACGCAGTATTTT. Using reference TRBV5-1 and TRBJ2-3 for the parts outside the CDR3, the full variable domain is KAGVTQTPRYLIKTRGQQVTLSCSPISGHRSVSWYQQTPGQGLQFLFEYFSETQRNKGNFPGRFSGRQFSNSRSEMNVSTLELGDSALYLCASSPERASSTDTQYFGPGTRLTVL.

The CDR3 protein is CASSSGLAGVYEQYF. The CDR3 coding sequence is TGTGCCAGCAGTTCTGGACTAGCGGGAGTCTACGAGCAGTACTTC. The chain links TRBV5-5 to TRBJ2-7; 13 bases match TRBD2. The germline V gene encodes CDR1 SGHKS and CDR2 YYEKEE (reference sequence). The CDR3 has 15 residues. Germline trimming cut 5 bases from V and 3 bases from J; bases unmatched to any gene: 5.

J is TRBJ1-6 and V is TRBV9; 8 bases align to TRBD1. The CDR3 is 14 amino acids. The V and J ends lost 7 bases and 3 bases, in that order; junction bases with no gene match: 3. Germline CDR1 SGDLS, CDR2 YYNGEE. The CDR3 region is CASDRGNYNSPLHF. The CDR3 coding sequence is TGTGCCAGCGACAGGGGCAACTATAATTCACCCCTCCACTTT.

The CDR3 is CASSDPSQGAYGYTF. In nucleotides, the CDR3 is TGTGCCAGCAGTGACCCGTCACAGGGGGCGTATGGCTACACCTTC. The chain links TRBV25-1 to TRBJ1-2; 9 bases are shared with TRBD1. This CDR3 is 15 amino acids long. V lost 3 bases, J lost 5 bases, and 7 bases stayed unmatched. Germline V gene data show CDR1 as MGHDK and CDR2 as SYGVNS.

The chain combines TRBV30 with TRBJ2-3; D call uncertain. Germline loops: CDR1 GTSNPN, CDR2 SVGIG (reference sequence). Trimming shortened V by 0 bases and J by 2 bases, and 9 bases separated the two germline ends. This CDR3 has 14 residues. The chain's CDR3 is CAWSVAVTTDTQYF. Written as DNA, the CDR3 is TGTGCCTGGAGTGTCGCAGTAACCACAGATACGCAGTATTTT.

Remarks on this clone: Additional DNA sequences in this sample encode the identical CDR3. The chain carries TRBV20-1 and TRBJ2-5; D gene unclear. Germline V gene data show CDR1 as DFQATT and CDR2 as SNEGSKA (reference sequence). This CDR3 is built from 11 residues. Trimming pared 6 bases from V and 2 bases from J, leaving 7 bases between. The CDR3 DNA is TGCAGTGCCTCCGGGCAAGAGACCCAGTACTTC. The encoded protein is CSASGQETQYF.

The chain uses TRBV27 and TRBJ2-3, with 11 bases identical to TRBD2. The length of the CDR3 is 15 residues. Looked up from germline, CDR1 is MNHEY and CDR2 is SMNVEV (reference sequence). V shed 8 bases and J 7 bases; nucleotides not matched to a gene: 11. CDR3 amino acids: CASLPGLAGPHTQYF. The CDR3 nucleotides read TGTGCCAGCTTACCCGGACTAGCGGGCCCACATACGCAGTATTTT.

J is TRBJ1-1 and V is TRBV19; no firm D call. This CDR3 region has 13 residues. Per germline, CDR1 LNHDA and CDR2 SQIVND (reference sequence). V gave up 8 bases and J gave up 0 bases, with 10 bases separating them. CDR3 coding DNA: TGTGCCAGTTATAGACATTTGAACACTGAAGCTTTCTTT. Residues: CASYRHLNTEAFF.

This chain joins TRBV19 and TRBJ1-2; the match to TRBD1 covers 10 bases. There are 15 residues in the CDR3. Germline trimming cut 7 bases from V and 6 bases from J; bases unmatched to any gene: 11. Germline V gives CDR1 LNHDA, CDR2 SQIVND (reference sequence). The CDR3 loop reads CASTERDRGVNGYTF. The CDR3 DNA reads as TGTGCCAGTACCGAAAGGGACAGGGGCGTGAATGGCTACACCTTC. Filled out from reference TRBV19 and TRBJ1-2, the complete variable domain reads DGGITQSPKYLFRKEGQNVTLSCEQNLNHDAMYWYRQDPGQGLRLIYYSQIVNDFQKGDIAEGYSVSREKKESFPLTVTSAQKNPTAFYLCASTERDRGVNGYTFGSGTRLTVV.

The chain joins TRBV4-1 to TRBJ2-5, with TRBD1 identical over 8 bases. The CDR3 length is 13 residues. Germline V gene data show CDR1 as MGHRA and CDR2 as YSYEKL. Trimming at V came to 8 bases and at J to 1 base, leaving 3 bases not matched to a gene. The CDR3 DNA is TGCGCCAGCCGGGACAGGAGCCAAGAGACCCAGTACTTC. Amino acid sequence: CASRDRSQETQYF.

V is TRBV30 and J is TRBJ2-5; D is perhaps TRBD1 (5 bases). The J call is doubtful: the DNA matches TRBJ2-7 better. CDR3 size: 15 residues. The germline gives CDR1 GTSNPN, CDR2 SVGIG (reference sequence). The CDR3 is CAWSVGAARVYEQYF. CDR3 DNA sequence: TGTGCCTGGAGTGTAGGGGCTGCCCGGGTCTACGAGCAGTACTTC.

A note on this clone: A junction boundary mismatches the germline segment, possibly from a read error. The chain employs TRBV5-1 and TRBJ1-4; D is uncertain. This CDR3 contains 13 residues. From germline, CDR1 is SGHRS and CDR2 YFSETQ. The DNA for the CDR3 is TGCGCCAGCAGAGAACCTCCGGATGAGAAACTGTTTTTT. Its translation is CASREPPDEKLFF. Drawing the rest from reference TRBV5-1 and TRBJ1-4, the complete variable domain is KAGVTQTPRYLIKTRGQQVTLSCSPISGHRSVSWYQQTPGQGLQFLFEYFSETQRNKGNFPGRFSGRQFSNSRSEMNVSTLELGDSALYLCASREPPDEKLFFGSGTQLSVL.

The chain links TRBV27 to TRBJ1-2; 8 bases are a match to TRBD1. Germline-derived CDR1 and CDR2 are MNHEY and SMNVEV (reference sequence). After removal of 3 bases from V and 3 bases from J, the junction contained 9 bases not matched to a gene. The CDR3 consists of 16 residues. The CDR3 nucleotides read TGTGCCAGCAGTTTGCAGGGGGCGCAAAGGGACTATGGCTACACCTTC. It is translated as CASSLQGAQRDYGYTF.

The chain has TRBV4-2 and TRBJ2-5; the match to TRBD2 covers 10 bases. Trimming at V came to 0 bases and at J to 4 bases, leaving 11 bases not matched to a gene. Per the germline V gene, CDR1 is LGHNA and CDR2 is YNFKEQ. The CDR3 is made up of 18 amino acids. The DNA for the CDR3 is TGTGCCAGCAGCCAAGAAAGAGCTAGCGGGAGCGGGGGAGAGACCCAGTACTTC. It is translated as CASSQERASGSGGETQYF.